A selection of T cell receptor beta chains follows, all from one sample in a study of radiotherapy plus CTLA-4 blockade in lung cancer. Sequenced by immunoSEQ multiplex PCR; TCRdb stores in-frame clones only, minus some. The sample shows 75,000 to 100,000 clones, around 74% of them seen only once. The sequences come from peripheral blood, collected from a patient treated with radiotherapy plus ipilimumab. The receptors derive from a human donor with non-small cell lung cancer who had a partial response to radiotherapy plus ipilimumab. Some clones in this sample may be carry-over from other donors' samples. CDR3s include the opening cysteine and the closing phenylalanine or tryptophan. The order of the fields is D gene, clone size, J gene, V gene, CDR3 DNA, CDR3 protein. The D gene is left open where the match is weak. Some rows have no size entry. The others give once, few or many, or a class for an expanded clone.

d_gene: NA
abundance: NA
j_gene: TRBJ2-7
v_gene: TRBV12-1
CDR3nt: TGTGCCAGCAGCGTTGTGGGGACTAGCGGGAGGCAAAGTTCCTACGAGCAGTACTTC
CDR3aa: CASSVVGTSGRQSSYEQYF

d_gene: TRBD1
abundance: NA
j_gene: TRBJ2-3
v_gene: TRBV5-5
CDR3nt: TGTGCCAGCAGCTTGTTACCGGACAGGGTCCAGGATACGCAGTATTTT
CDR3aa: CASSLLPDRVQDTQYF

d_gene: NA
abundance: NA
j_gene: TRBJ1-2
v_gene: TRBV18
CDR3nt: TGTGCCAGCTCACCTCCCAGGGGAGCTGGTGGCTACACCTTC
CDR3aa: CASSPPRGAGGYTF

d_gene: NA
abundance: few
j_gene: TRBJ2-1
v_gene: TRBV6-1
CDR3nt: TGTGCCACCTCACTACAGGGTAGGGGTAGCAATGAGCAGTTCTTC
CDR3aa: CATSLQGRGSNEQFF

d_gene: TRBD2
abundance: NA
j_gene: TRBJ2-3
v_gene: TRBV7-2
CDR3nt: TGTGCCAGCAGCTTATTCTCCCGGGGGGTAGATACGCAGTATTTT
CDR3aa: CASSLFSRGVDTQYF

d_gene: NA
abundance: few
j_gene: TRBJ2-7
v_gene: TRBV2
CDR3nt: TGTGCCAGCTATCGACTTTCCTACGAGCAGTACTTC
CDR3aa: CASYRLSYEQYF

d_gene: NA
abundance: NA
j_gene: TRBJ1-2
v_gene: TRBV6-1
CDR3nt: TGTGCCAGCAGTGAAGTATTCGGGGAAGGCTATGGCTACACCTTC
CDR3aa: CASSEVFGEGYGYTF

d_gene: TRBD1
abundance: NA
j_gene: TRBJ2-2
v_gene: TRBV4-2
CDR3nt: TGTGCCAGCAGCCAAGTTCTGAACAGGGGGCCCGGGGAGCTGTTTTTT
CDR3aa: CASSQVLNRGPGELFF

d_gene: NA
abundance: NA
j_gene: TRBJ2-1
v_gene: TRBV14
CDR3nt: TGTGCCAGCAGCCAAGATCGGGGGACTGGTTCCTACAATGAGCAGTTCTTC
CDR3aa: CASSQDRGTGSYNEQFF

d_gene: TRBD2
abundance: few
j_gene: TRBJ2-7
v_gene: TRBV30
CDR3nt: TGTGCCTGGAGTGTACCCGAGTGGAGGACTAGCGGGAGCTACAACTACGAGCAGTACTTC
CDR3aa: CAWSVPEWRTSGSYNYEQYF

d_gene: TRBD1
abundance: NA
j_gene: TRBJ1-1
v_gene: TRBV4-2
CDR3nt: TGTGCCAGCAGCCCAGTAAACCGACAGGGTAAGAACACTGAAGCTTTCTTT
CDR3aa: CASSPVNRQGKNTEAFF

d_gene: TRBD1
abundance: few
j_gene: TRBJ2-7
v_gene: TRBV15
CDR3nt: TGTGCCACCAGCAGATCCCGACAGGGGACCTACGAGCAGTACTTC
CDR3aa: CATSRSRQGTYEQYF

d_gene: TRBD1
abundance: NA
j_gene: TRBJ1-2
v_gene: TRBV27
CDR3nt: TGTGCCAGCAGTCTCCTCGGGACAGCGATCTATGGCTACACCTTC
CDR3aa: CASSLLGTAIYGYTF

d_gene: NA
abundance: NA
j_gene: TRBJ2-2
v_gene: TRBV18
CDR3nt: TGTGCCAGCTCGGGCGCCACCGGGGAGCTGTTTTTT
CDR3aa: CASSGATGELFF

d_gene: NA
abundance: NA
j_gene: TRBJ2-7
v_gene: TRBV2
CDR3nt: TGTGCCAGCAACTGGTCCTACGAGCAGTACTTC
CDR3aa: CASNWSYEQYF

d_gene: TRBD1
abundance: NA
j_gene: TRBJ2-3
v_gene: TRBV4-1
CDR3nt: TGCGCCAGCAGCACAAGGACACAGGGGAATACGCAGTATTTT
CDR3aa: CASSTRTQGNTQYF

d_gene: NA
abundance: NA
j_gene: TRBJ1-5
v_gene: TRBV5-4
CDR3nt: TGTGCCAGCAGCAGCCAGGGGAACAATCAGCCCCAGCATTTT
CDR3aa: CASSSQGNNQPQHF

d_gene: NA
abundance: NA
j_gene: TRBJ2-7
v_gene: TRBV27
CDR3nt: TGTGCCAGCAGTCGAACAGGGTTAGTCGACGAGCAGTACTTC
CDR3aa: CASSRTGLVDEQYF

d_gene: TRBD1
abundance: NA
j_gene: TRBJ2-7
v_gene: TRBV7-8
CDR3nt: TGTGCCAGCAGCCCGACGACAGGGGCCTACGAGCAGTACTTC
CDR3aa: CASSPTTGAYEQYF

d_gene: TRBD2
abundance: NA
j_gene: TRBJ2-7
v_gene: TRBV5-4
CDR3nt: TGTGCCAGCAGCTTATTACATAGCGGGTTCTCCTACGAGCAGTACTTC
CDR3aa: CASSLLHSGFSYEQYF

d_gene: TRBD2
abundance: NA
j_gene: TRBJ2-3
v_gene: TRBV9
CDR3nt: TGTGCCAGCAGCCCTAGCGGGGTGGGCGCAGATACGCAGTATTTT
CDR3aa: CASSPSGVGADTQYF

d_gene: TRBD1
abundance: NA
j_gene: TRBJ1-2
v_gene: TRBV18
CDR3nt: TGTGCCAGCTCACCGGACAGGGGGCGACGGGATGGCTACACCTTC
CDR3aa: CASSPDRGRRDGYTF